Sequencing of this T cell receptor beta chain was carried out in a study of PD-1 blockade in mismatch repair-deficient tumors. Study-level background: Patients had approximately 11 mismatch repair-deficient cancer types and were previously treated and progressing. The study, taken as a whole, reports: Rapid post-treatment expansion, then contraction, generally preceding radiologic response, marked tumor-resident clones.

A word on this clone: No antigen is known for it.

Germline CDR1 reads SGHRS; CDR2 reads YFSETQ. The CDR3 spans 15 residues. V shed 1 base and J shed 4 bases, with 15 bases lying between them. Repertoires were generated with immunoSEQ multiplex PCR, while TCRdb's copy carries only in-frame clones and drops some. The sample includes approximately 22,000 clones, roughly four fifths of them seen just once. Specimen: peripheral blood, collected 2 weeks after starting pembrolizumab. J is TRBJ2-7 and V is TRBV5-1; D perhaps matches TRBD1 (6 bases). The TCR was taken from an adult with mismatch repair-deficient cancer. The CDR3 region is CASSLNSDSTYEQYF. The CDR3 DNA reads TGCGCCAGCAGCTTGAACTCGGACAGTACTTACGAGCAGTACTTC.